A single sample is the source of the 31 T cell receptor beta chains below, sequenced in a study of cytomegalovirus exposure and HLA in healthy donors (dated by TCRdb to about 2017). The method was the immunoSEQ multiplex PCR assay. For the multiplex PCR, a mixture combining 60 forward primers for TCR Vbeta segments and 13 reverse primers for TCR Jbeta segments was used. This immuneACCESS table, as held by TCRdb, lists in-frame sequences with V and J called but not all clones. Of the missing ones, under half trace to an unresolved V gene in checked studies; the others have no known cause. This sample comprises about 190,000 clones, roughly four fifths of them detected only once. Of the sample, about 0.78% is held by the ten largest clones. The material sequenced was PBMCs. The receptors derive from a woman aged 18-35 years in good health and CMV-seronegative.

This chain uses TRBV19 with TRBJ2-1; D may be TRBD2 (6 bases). The CDR3 is 15 amino acids. The germline V gene has CDR1 LNHDA and CDR2 SQIVND (reference sequence). Between the trimmed V and J ends, which lost 0 bases and 9 bases, there was a span of 15 bases. The CDR3 loop is CASSIDPQGGGEQFF. Written as DNA, the CDR3 is TGTGCCAGTAGTATAGATCCCCAGGGAGGAGGTGAGCAGTTCTTC.

CDR3 DNA sequence: TGTGCCAGCATAAGAACAGGGGCCTCCTACGAGCAGTACTTC. Amino acids: CASIRTGASYEQYF. The chain couples TRBV28 to TRBJ2-7; 7 nucleotides line up with TRBD1. V was clipped by 7 bases and J by 0 bases; unmatched bases: 6. The CDR3 has 14 residues. The germline gives CDR1 MDHEN, CDR2 SYDVKM.

The J gene is TRBJ2-3, the V gene TRBV1; the table's D gene call, TRBD1, was not cross checked with the DNA. TRBV1 is tagged as a pseudogene. This CDR3 is 15 amino acids long. CDR3 coding DNA: TGCACCAGCAGCCCCAACCGGGATCGGACAGGTACGCAGTATTTT. Amino acid sequence: CTSSPNRDRTGTQYF.

The J gene is TRBJ2-5, the V gene TRBV13; the match to TRBD1 covers 7 bases. The CDR3 is 12 amino acids. Germline V CDR1 and CDR2: PRHDT, FYEKMQ (reference sequence). The V gene end was trimmed by 6 bases and the J gene end by 4 bases; junction bases not matched to a gene: 2. CDR3 in DNA: TGTGCCAGCAGGAAGGGGGCAGAGACCCAGTACTTC. Encoded protein: CASRKGAETQYF.

The V call is TRBV7-3, the J call TRBJ2-3; TRBD2 agrees at 7 bases. This CDR3 is 15 amino acids long. V was pared by 3 bases and J by 1 base, with 4 bases of the junction left unmatched. In germline, CDR1 is SGHTA, CDR2 FQGTGA. The chain's CDR3 is CASSFVGGGTDTQYF. CDR3 nucleotide sequence: TGTGCCAGCAGCTTCGTGGGAGGGGGCACAGATACGCAGTATTTT.

V is TRBV7-8 and J is TRBJ2-3; TRBD1 is a possible D gene (6 bases). The length of the CDR3 is 16 residues. In germline, CDR1 is SGHVS, CDR2 FQNEAQ. V was cut by 1 base and J by 2 bases, with 13 bases left in between. CDR3: CASSLVGGGDTDTQYF. CDR3 in DNA: TGTGCCAGCAGCTTAGTTGGGGGCGGAGACACAGATACGCAGTATTTT.

This clone was observed a few times. J is TRBJ2-7 and V is TRBV10-3; no firm D call. Germline CDR1 reads ENHRY; CDR2 reads SYGVKD. The CDR3 runs to 11 residues. Trimming removed 3 bases at V and 4 bases at J, with 4 bases between. The CDR3 is CAISEQYEQYF. In nucleotides, the CDR3 is TGTGCCATCAGTGAACAGTACGAGCAGTACTTC.

The genes are TRBV9 and TRBJ2-7; D perhaps matches TRBD1 (6 bases). The germline V and J ends were trimmed by 3 bases and 2 bases, with 18 bases remaining between them. This CDR3 contains 16 residues. The germline CDR1 and CDR2 sequences are SGDLS and YYNGEE. CDR3 sequence (DNA): TGTGCCAGCAGCGCACGAACGGACAGCCCCACCTACGAGCAGTACTTC. It yields the protein CASSARTDSPTYEQYF.

The genes are TRBV2 and TRBJ2-1, with D tentatively TRBD2 (5 bases). Germline values: CDR1 SNHLY, CDR2 FYNNEI. V was cut by 4 bases and J by 9 bases, with 16 bases left in between. The CDR3 is 14 amino acids. The CDR3 region has the DNA TGTGCCAGCAGTGGAAGGAGAGGGTCGGGTGAGCAGTTCTTC. The encoded protein is CASSGRRGSGEQFF.

The gene calls are TRBV29-1 and TRBJ2-1, with 7 positions matching TRBD2. The CDR3 is made up of 12 amino acids. The V gene's germline CDR1 is SQVTM and CDR2 ANQGSEA. The CDR3 DNA reads TGCAGTGGGGGGGAGTATTCAAATGAGCAGTTCTTC. The encoded protein is CSGGEYSNEQFF.

The chain combines TRBV29-1 with TRBJ2-5; TRBD2 aligns across 7 bases. The CDR3 has 13 residues. The trim removed 8 bases at V and 1 base at J, leaving 7 bases unmatched. Germline CDR1 is SQVTM and CDR2 is ANQGSEA. The chain's CDR3 is CSSTGEGQETQYF. CDR3 sequence (DNA): TGCAGCTCCACGGGGGAGGGCCAAGAGACCCAGTACTTC.

This clone was seen a few times. The chain links TRBV19 to TRBJ2-7, with D possibly matching TRBD2 (7 bases). V was pared by 6 bases and J by 4 bases, with 10 bases between. The CDR3 length is 12 residues. CDR1 is LNHDA, CDR2 SQIVND, per germline (reference sequence). The CDR3 coding sequence is TGTGCCAGTAGGGGGGGGGCATACGAGCAGTACTTC. It encodes CASRGGAYEQYF.

The V call is TRBV2, the J call TRBJ2-7; D remains unclear. V was shortened by 6 bases and J by 4 bases, with 10 bases between the two germline ends. The CDR3 sequence is 12 residues long. Germline V gene data show CDR1 as SNHLY and CDR2 as FYNNEI. The CDR3 DNA reads TGTGCCAGCAGGTTCGAGTTATACGAGCAGTACTTC. It encodes CASRFELYEQYF.

This chain uses TRBV30 with TRBJ2-1; 9 bases are shared with TRBD2. After removal of 3 bases from V and 3 bases from J, the junction contained 6 bases not matched to a gene. The CDR3 is made up of 15 amino acids. CDR1 GTSNPN and CDR2 SVGIG come from the germline V gene (reference sequence). CDR3 bases: TGTGCCTGGAGGCATAGCGGGAGTAACTACAATGAGCAGTTCTTC. Translating gives CAWRHSGSNYNEQFF. Full variable domain (remainder filled in from reference TRBV30 and TRBJ2-1): SQTIHQWPATLVQPVGSPLSLECTVEGTSNPNLYWYRQAAGRGLQLLFYSVGIGQISSEVPQNLSASRPQDRQFILSSKKLLLSDSGFYLCAWRHSGSNYNEQFFGPGTRLTVL.

The chain combines TRBV6-4 with TRBJ1-2, with a possible D match to TRBD1 (6 bases). The germline V gene has CDR1 MRHNA and CDR2 SNTAGT. Trimming cost V 2 bases and J 1 base, with 11 bases left between them. The CDR3 loop spans 15 amino acids. The CDR3 region is CASSDVGTSNYGYTF. CDR3 DNA: TGTGCCAGCAGTGACGTTGGGACAAGTAACTATGGCTACACCTTC.

This clone has just one count. This CDR3 reads CASSQERTSGTDTQYF. CDR3 nucleotides: TGTGCCAGCAGCCAGGAACGGACTAGCGGTACAGATACGCAGTATTTT. The J gene is TRBJ2-3, the V gene TRBV4-2; 10 bases fit TRBD2. J lost 3 bases, V lost 3 bases, and 6 bases had no gene match. The germline V gene has CDR1 LGHNA and CDR2 YNFKEQ. The CDR3 runs 16 residues.

The chain combines TRBV27 with TRBJ1-2; no firm D call. The CDR3 has 14 amino acids. Trimming pared 3 bases from V and 2 bases from J, leaving 10 bases between. Germline V CDR1 and CDR2: MNHEY, SMNVEV (reference sequence). The CDR3 DNA sequence: TGTGCCAGCAGTTTGTTGGCGGAGAACTATGGCTACACCTTC. As protein: CASSLLAENYGYTF.

This chain uses TRBV27 with TRBJ2-7, with 8 bases fitting TRBD1. CDR3 length: 14 amino acids. V lost 5 bases, J lost 2 bases, and 5 bases stayed unmatched. Germline values: CDR1 MNHEY, CDR2 SMNVEV (reference sequence). CDR3 sequence: CASSHPGQAYEQYF. In DNA form, the CDR3 reads TGTGCCAGCAGTCACCCGGGACAGGCCTACGAGCAGTACTTC.

The chain recombines TRBV5-4 with TRBJ2-6; 8 nucleotides match TRBD1. This CDR3 contains 16 residues. V trimming: 2 bases; J trimming: 4 bases; junction bases outside the gene matches: 5. Germline CDR1 is SGHNT and CDR2 is YYREEE (reference sequence). The CDR3 protein is CASSFQGAPGANVLTF. CDR3 DNA sequence: TGTGCCAGCAGCTTCCAGGGGGCGCCCGGGGCCAACGTCCTGACTTTC.

The rearrangement links TRBV14 to TRBJ2-1; the match to TRBD2 covers 10 bases. From germline, CDR1 is SGHDN and CDR2 FVKESK. With 1 base clipped from V and 4 bases from J, the junction kept 4 bases outside the gene matches. The CDR3 runs to 16 residues. Here the CDR3 DNA reads TGTGCCAGCAGCCAAGGAGCGGGGGGGAGTTACAATGAGCAGTTCTTC. Its translation: CASSQGAGGSYNEQFF.

CDR3 in amino acids: CASSYMLAGAEQYF. In DNA form, the CDR3 reads TGTGCCAGCAGTTACATGCTAGCGGGAGCCGAGCAGTACTTC. V gene TRBV6-5 combines with J gene TRBJ2-7; 10 nucleotides line up with TRBD2. The CDR3 totals 14 residues. Germline V gene lookup returns CDR1 MNHEY and CDR2 SVGAGI. V was pared by 2 bases and J by 6 bases, with 4 bases of the junction left unmatched.

The rearrangement links TRBV28 to TRBJ2-7; D unresolved. The ends were cut back, 1 base at V and 4 bases at J, with 11 bases in the middle. The CDR3 contains 14 residues. CDR1 and CDR2 from the germline V gene are MDHEN and SYDVKM. For the CDR3, the DNA is TGTGCCAGCAGTTTATTCGGAGATATTTACGAGCAGTACTTC. As protein: CASSLFGDIYEQYF.

The CDR3 loop is CASKKGRVTDTQYF. CDR3 coding DNA: TGTGCCAGCAAGAAGGGGCGCGTCACAGATACGCAGTATTTT. The V call is TRBV27, the J call TRBJ2-3, with D maybe TRBD1 (5 bases). In germline, CDR1 is MNHEY, CDR2 SMNVEV (reference sequence). V lost 7 bases and J 2 bases, leaving 13 bases between the germline ends. This CDR3 contains 14 residues.

The chain couples TRBV15 to TRBJ1-2; D ambiguous. This CDR3 has 15 amino acids. Trimming left V 5 bases short and J 5 bases short, with 18 bases between. Germline V gene sequence: CDR1 LNHNV, CDR2 YYDKDF (reference sequence). CDR3 residues: CATSGLLGEFYGYTF. CDR3 sequence (DNA): TGTGCCACCAGCGGGTTACTCGGGGAGTTTTATGGCTACACCTTC.

The sample holds one count of this clone. The chain uses TRBV7-9 and TRBJ1-2; the match to TRBD1 covers 8 bases. The CDR3 totals 14 residues. The trim removed 5 bases at V and 2 bases at J, leaving 4 bases unmatched. Germline V gene sequence: CDR1 SEHNR, CDR2 FQNEAQ (reference sequence). The CDR3 sequence is CASSPRTGNYGYTF. For the CDR3, the DNA is TGTGCCAGCAGCCCCCGGACAGGGAACTATGGCTACACCTTC. Complete variable domain (other parts from reference TRBV7-9 and TRBJ1-2): DTGVSQNPRHKITKRGQNVTFRCDPISEHNRLYWYRQTLGQGPEFLTYFQNEAQLEKSRLLSDRFSAERPKGSFSTLEIQRTEQGDSAMYLCASSPRTGNYGYTFGSGTRLTVV.

This rearrangement joins TRBV25-1 to TRBJ2-1, with 8 bases lining up with TRBD1. Germline V gene sequence: CDR1 MGHDK, CDR2 SYGVNS. CDR3 size: 13 residues. V shed 5 bases and J 5 bases; nucleotides not matched to a gene: 2. CDR3 sequence (DNA): TGTGCCAGCAGTCTGACAGGGGACAATGAGCAGTTCTTC. Translation: CASSLTGDNEQFF. The full variable domain, its missing parts supplied by reference TRBV25-1 and TRBJ2-1, is EADIYQTPRYLVIGTGKKITLECSQTMGHDKMYWYQQDPGMELHLIHYSYGVNSTEKGDLSSESTVSRIRTEHFPLTLESARPSHTSQYLCASSLTGDNEQFFGPGTRLTVL.

V and J are TRBV2 and TRBJ1-3; 9 nucleotides line up with TRBD1. Trimming took 5 bases from V and 4 from J; bases not matched to a gene: 3. CDR1 and CDR2 from the germline V gene are SNHLY and FYNNEI. CDR3 length equals 14 residues. The CDR3 loop reads CASSSGTGGNTIYF. Here the CDR3 DNA reads TGTGCCAGCAGTTCCGGGACAGGGGGAAACACCATATATTTT.

V usage is TRBV5-4 and J usage is TRBJ1-2, with D uncertain. There are 14 residues in the CDR3. Germline V lookup: CDR1 SGHNT, CDR2 YYREEE (reference sequence). Trimming shortened V by 3 bases and J by 4 bases, and 13 bases separated the two germline ends. The CDR3 nucleotides read TGTGCCAGCAGCTGGAGCGGGGAACCCTATGGCTACACCTTC. Translated: CASSWSGEPYGYTF.

The rearrangement links TRBV27 to TRBJ1-2; a weak D match, TRBD1 (6 bases). The V end was cut by 2 bases, the J end by 5 bases, with 15 bases between. Germline V gene lookup returns CDR1 MNHEY and CDR2 SMNVEV (reference sequence). The CDR3 runs 15 residues. CDR3 residues: CASSLVGGLGYGYTF. The CDR3, as DNA: TGTGCCAGCAGTTTAGTCGGGGGGCTAGGGTATGGCTACACCTTC.

This clone was seen once. CDR3 nucleotides: TGTGCCAGCAGCTCCTGGGTAGAGGCCTACGAGCAGTACTTC. This translates into CASSSWVEAYEQYF. This chain links TRBV11-2 with TRBJ2-7; no clear D gene. V gave up 4 bases and J gave up 2 bases, with 12 bases separating them. This CDR3 contains 14 residues. Looked up from germline, CDR1 is SGHAT and CDR2 is FQNNGV.

The V call is TRBV6-6, the J call TRBJ1-3; possibly TRBD1 for D (5 bases). From germline, CDR1 is MNHNY and CDR2 SVGAGI (reference sequence). V was cut by 6 bases and J by 0 bases, with 9 bases left in between. This CDR3 is built from 14 residues. The CDR3, as DNA: TGTGCCAGCAGCCTGACAGCCTCTGGAAACACCATATATTTT. It codes for CASSLTASGNTIYF.